The rows below give T cell receptor beta chains drawn from one sample of a study of OX40 agonist ivuxolimab in advanced cancers. Only in-frame clones appear in the TCRdb table, and some are missing; sequencing was by immunoSEQ multiplex PCR. The sample records about 110,000 clones, approximately 89% being singletons. Sequenced here: CD4+ or CD8+ T cells sorted from blood, sampled in a trial of the OX40 agonist ivuxolimab. These receptors all stem from an adult with an advanced solid tumor such as melanoma, head and neck, liver or kidney cancer. The CDR3 runs from the conserved cysteine through the conserved F or W. The D gene is left open where the match is weak. Part of the rows lack a size; the others show once, few, many or a class for expanded clones.

CDR3aa	CDR3nt	abundance	j_gene	v_gene	d_gene
CASSFTGSGEQYF	TGTGCCAGCAGCTTCACAGGGTCAGGGGAGCAGTACTTC	-	TRBJ2-7	TRBV7-6	-
CASSIDIVGVGDYEQYF	TGTGCCAGTAGTATTGATATCGTGGGAGTAGGGGACTACGAGCAGTACTTC	-	TRBJ2-7	TRBV19	-
CASNFVSSYNEQFF	TGTGCCAGCAACTTCGTGAGCTCCTACAATGAGCAGTTCTTC	few	TRBJ2-1	TRBV7-2	-
CASSKNSPLHF	TGTGCCAGCAGCAAGAATTCACCCCTCCACTTT	-	TRBJ1-6	TRBV11-2	-
CASGLAGVREQYF	TGTGCCAGCGGACTAGCGGGAGTCCGAGAGCAGTACTTC	-	TRBJ2-7	TRBV28	TRBD2
CASSLGTGGYNEQFF	TGTGCCAGCAGCTTGGGGACAGGGGGGTACAATGAGCAGTTCTTC	-	TRBJ2-1	TRBV5-6	TRBD1
CASSPQGSLQETQYF	TGTGCCAGCTCACCACAGGGGTCACTTCAAGAGACCCAGTACTTC	once	TRBJ2-5	TRBV18	-
CASSLGIGTTGELFF	TGCGCCAGCAGCTTAGGGATTGGGACCACCGGGGAGCTGTTTTTT	-	TRBJ2-2	TRBV5-1	-
CASSPSTGHISYGYTF	TGTGCCAGCAGCCCATCGACAGGGCATATCTCCTATGGCTACACCTTC	-	TRBJ1-2	TRBV7-2	TRBD1
CASSFSGKGTYEQYF	TGTGCCAGCAGCTTTAGCGGGAAAGGGACCTACGAGCAGTACTTC	-	TRBJ2-7	TRBV5-4	TRBD2
CASSPGGSGIYPREQYF	TGTGCCAGTAGCCCCGGAGGAAGCGGGATATATCCCCGCGAGCAGTACTTC	-	TRBJ2-7	TRBV19	TRBD2